The rows below give T cell receptor beta chains drawn from one sample of a study of T-cell reconstitution after alpha-beta-depleted transplantation in children. One entry per CDR3 protein, called by TCRdb with MiXCR from the PCR reads. The sample lists about 15,000 distinct CDR3 sequences; approximately 5.3% were seen once. The sequenced sample was PBMCs, obtained before TCRalphabeta/CD19-depleted stem cell transplant. Receptors were obtained from a boy aged 5-17 years with acute lymphoblastic leukemia, due to receive a stem cell transplant. Both conserved end residues are part of each CDR3. A D gene is named only where the DNA matches it firmly. Clone size is given for some rows only: seen once, a few or many times, or a class if the clone is expanded.

length	J	D	V	size	DNA	CDR3
14	TRBJ2-1	-	TRBV7-2	many	TGTGCCAGCAGCTTAGGGTGGGCCAACAATGAGCAGTTCTTC	CASSLGWANNEQFF
14	TRBJ2-7	TRBD2	TRBV12-3/TRBV12-4	medium-sized	TGTGCCAGCAGTTTAGGCGGGGGGCTCTACGAGCAGTACTTC	CASSLGGGLYEQYF
13	TRBJ1-2	TRBD1	TRBV12-3/TRBV12-4	many	TGTGCCAGCAGTTTAGCCGGGACAGATGGCTACACCTTC	CASSLAGTDGYTF
15	TRBJ2-7	-	TRBV4-3	medium-sized	TGCGCCAGCAGCCAAGAGCGGGGACTTCGGGGCGAGCAGTACTTC	CASSQERGLRGEQYF
17	TRBJ1-1	TRBD1	TRBV12-3/TRBV12-4	-	TGTACCCGCAGTTTGGACAGGGGTTGGGCGATGAACACTGAAGCTTTCTTT	CTRSLDRGWAMNTEAFF
15	TRBJ2-7	TRBD1	TRBV9	large	TGTGCCAGCAGCGGGTGGACAGGGGGCAGGTACGAGCAGTACTTC	CASSGWTGGRYEQYF
12	TRBJ2-3	-	TRBV5-6	many	TGTGCCAGCAGCTTTGGCCGGGACGGTCAGTATTTT	CASSFGRDGQYF
13	TRBJ2-7	TRBD1	TRBV4-3	medium-sized	TGCGCCAGCAGCCAAGGACAGGGGTGGGAGCAGTACTTC	CASSQGQGWEQYF
13	TRBJ2-7	-	TRBV2	many	TGTGCCAGCAGTGAACCCTTCTCCTACGAGCAGTACTTC	CASSEPFSYEQYF
14	TRBJ1-1	-	TRBV15	medium-sized	TGTGCCACCAGCAGAGATTCAGGTTTCACTGAAGCTTTCTTT	CATSRDSGFTEAFF
15	TRBJ1-1	TRBD1	TRBV19	many	TGTGCCAGTAGTACTCAGACAGGGTTGGACACTGAAGCTTTCTTT	CASSTQTGLDTEAFF
15	TRBJ1-6	-	TRBV12-3/TRBV12-4	many	TGTGCCAGCAGTAGGGCTGGGGCCAGAAATTCACCCCTCCACTTT	CASSRAGARNSPLHF
13	TRBJ2-1	-	TRBV2	many	TGTGCCAGCAGTGATTACGAGGAAAGACCCCAGTTCTTC	CASSDYEERPQFF
15	TRBJ2-2	TRBD2	TRBV7-2	many	TGTGCCAGCAGCATCACTAGCGGGGGGAGCGGGGAGCTGTTTTTT	CASSITSGGSGELFF
15	TRBJ2-1	-	TRBV7-4	many	TGTGCCAGCAGCTTCGGGGGAAGGGTGTGGAATGAGCAGTTCTTC	CASSFGGRVWNEQFF
15	TRBJ2-3	-	TRBV28	many	TGTGCCAGCACAACTTGGGCTGAGGGCACAGATACGCAGTATTTT	CASTTWAEGTDTQYF
18	TRBJ1-4	-	TRBV6-5	many	TGTGCCAGCAGTTACCAGACTGGTTCAGGGCGGGCGAATGAAAAACTGTTTTTT	CASSYQTGSGRANEKLFF
14	TRBJ2-7	-	TRBV28	medium-sized	TGTGCCAGCAGCCCCGTTGGCGGGATCTACGAGCAGTACTTC	CASSPVGGIYEQYF